This TCR beta chain originates from a study of graft-versus-host responses after intestinal transplantation. Assay: immunoSEQ multiplex PCR; the TCRdb copy retains only in-frame clones and omits some. The data contain about 25,000 clones, 80% to 95% of them seen just once; the ten biggest clones take up approximately 0.5%. J was trimmed by 3 bases and V by 6 bases; bases with no gene match: 13. The CDR3 covers 17 residues. Germline V gene data show CDR1 as MDHEN and CDR2 as SYDVKM. V usage is TRBV28 and J usage is TRBJ1-5; 8 bases are a match to TRBD1. This receptor was obtained from a human patient who received an intestinal transplant, so some T cells may come from the graft donor. Sequencing was performed on PBMCs, taken 18 days after transplant. CDR3 bases: TGTGCCAGCAGCGCCTTGAATAACAGGGGGGTCAATCAGCCCCAGCATTTT. As protein: CASSALNNRGVNQPQHF.